This section outlines one T cell receptor (beta chain) sequence together with its context. Its antigen is still unknown. This sample stems from a study of cytomegalovirus exposure and HLA in healthy donors. The CDR3 is 16 residues long. Trimming left V 2 bases short and J 2 bases short, with 16 bases between. Germline values: CDR1 MNHEY, CDR2 SVGAGI. Donors consisted of healthy bone marrow donors. Overall study results and limits: One later analysis reportedly identified an Asian-associated ancestry cluster that showed fewer N-insertions than the approximately 710-donor mean. Later on, an analysis found that several of the most significant clusters appeared to be linked to common viral pathogens, which included parvovirus B19.

PCR was performed using 60 Vbeta and 13 Jbeta primers. TCRdb's table, derived via immunoSEQ multiplex PCR, lists solely in-frame clones and lacks some. The table records about 120,000 clones, roughly 85% of them present only once. The sequencing input was PBMCs. The V gene is TRBV6-5, the J gene TRBJ2-7; D possibly corresponds to TRBD2 (5 bases). The sequence was collected from a man between 18 and 29 years old in good health and CMV-seropositive. CDR3 nucleotide sequence: TGTGCCAGCAGTTACGAGGGTGGCCAAGTGGCCTACGAGCAGTACTTC. Translated, it gives CASSYEGGQVAYEQYF.